This TCR beta chain was identified during a study of cytomegalovirus exposure and HLA in healthy donors (dated by TCRdb to the late 2010s). At the level of the whole study: According to an earlier analysis of 587 of the donors, roughly 180 million T cells yielded 117 million unique TCR beta sequences and roughly 280 Gb of sequence data. Donor age, sex, ethnicity and CMV serostatus were compiled together with the repertoire data. In the later analysis, no new phenotypic data were used to find candidate immune exposures; instead, reliance was placed on TCR beta sequences and their occurrence across donors. An early release that covered around 590 HLA-typed donors contained approximately 290 gigabases of sequencing data and about 93 million unique TCR sequences. The genetic ancestry cluster associated with self-reported Caucasian donors included around 76% of the 398 genotyped donors. A later analysis re-examined previously published TCR beta repertoires from 600 to 700 donors and added high-resolution HLA genotyping to investigate patterns of TCR occurrence. All discovery cohort repertoires had been generated using a single sequencing platform. The number of donors typed differed by locus, with 629-630 for A, B, C, DRB1 and DQB1, more than 500 for DQA1, about 610 for DPA1, and under 490 for DPB1. To predict cytomegalovirus infection status, the study brought together high-throughput TCR immunosequencing, statistical association of individual TCRs with disease status, and machine learning. Across about 380 genotyped donors of the cohort, an average of 235,054 unique TCR beta nucleotide sequences per donor were sequenced, and 15% to 20% of those sequences were non-productive. Roughly 5 DR-DQ haplotypes were handled as single units for association and clustering, since linkage in the cohort was strong. The study used immunosequencing to profile the T cell repertoires of 600 to 850 subjects and linked those repertoires to cytomegalovirus serostatus. A later genetic analysis took genome-wide SNP genotypes for about 55% of the roughly 700 donors and used that subset as a discovery cohort. Along with the roughly 610-subject first cohort, a separate validation cohort of over a hundred different subjects was used. An earlier analysis of several hundred of the donors used high-throughput TCR beta sequencing to judge whether each TCR beta V gene segment behaved as functional or pseudogenic. The aim of the study was to test whether cataloging public T cell receptors could identify signatures of past pathogen exposure. Class I and class II HLA loci were covered by the typing at four-digit resolution.

General findings and caveats noted by the study authors: In a later genetic analysis, a missense DCLRE1C variant was associated with V-gene and J-gene trimming of TCR beta chains, and the association was replicated in an independent cohort. When HLA alleles, especially DR and DQ, strongly co-occurred, attributing TCR associations to individual alleles was difficult. In a later genetic analysis, fewer N-insertions in productive TCRs were reported among donors in an Asian-associated ancestry cluster than the approximately 670-donor mean. In a later analysis, HLA-associated TCR beta chains were found to be more clonally expanded and to have lower generation probabilities than equally common non-associated chains. In both the original and validation cohorts, the classifier was reported to diagnose cytomegalovirus status with high specificity and sensitivity. Roughly 17 rarely observed V segments, including chromosome 9 orphons, were excluded from the earlier analysis of approximately 500 of the donors because counts were too low. The study listed approximately 150 TCR beta chains as associated with cytomegalovirus. A later analysis found that most CMV-associated TCR beta chains appeared HLA-restricted, with HLA associations seemingly driven largely by CMV exposure. CMV serostatus was the only immune exposure information available for the cohort. While some public TCRs were present in many individuals, most TCR sequences turned up only very rarely across donors. The cohort was sequenced for TCR beta chains only, and without alpha or paired-chain data the features that could be detected were limited. A later analysis reported that several top co-occurrence clusters appeared linked to parvovirus B19, influenza, CMV and Epstein-Barr virus. At a false discovery rate of 0.05, a later analysis linked 15,000 to 20,000 TCR beta sequences to specific HLA alleles. Correlated functional status among segregating V segments might reflect linkage disequilibrium, but an unknown experimental factor could not be ruled out. A cluster of highly shared sequence variants was judged likely to represent a technical artifact of the sequencing pipeline. The presence/absence analyses assumed that sequencing depth was roughly uniform across donors, and that assumption may not be true. A further reported finding was that TCR beta sequences accurately predicted the HLA-A and HLA-B alleles for most subjects in the first cohort. According to the authors, the approach could potentially be generalized to other disease states and immunological phenotypes. According to a later analysis, TCR association rates differed among HLA loci, with DRB1 alleles showing the most associated TCRs and HLA-C alleles showing the fewest. Because HLA typing was unavailable for some donors at each locus, only the typed subset was used in association tests. A few of the identified cytomegalovirus-associated TCR beta chains were confirmed in vitro to be specific for cytomegalovirus antigens. In an earlier analysis of fewer than 750 of the donors, most TCR beta V segments were observed in productive rearrangements about 90% or about 30% of the time, broadly matching IMGT annotations.

The cohort was made up of under 800 healthy bone marrow donors. Cohort members were all nominally healthy when sampled, although unrecorded immune exposures were likely present. The donor tested CMV seronegative, placing the donor among the 350 or so seronegative members of the cohort. Each donor provided a peripheral blood sample, and peripheral blood mononuclear cells were used for TCR beta sequencing. The Qiagen DNeasy Blood Extraction Kit was used to extract genomic DNA from the blood cell samples. With respect to this clone: Its antigen is currently not known.

The protocol used for the library was the immunoSEQ multiplex PCR assay. For the multiplex PCR, a mixture combining 60 forward primers for TCR Vbeta segments and 13 reverse primers for TCR Jbeta segments was used. Amplification of the CDR3 region of rearranged TCR beta genes was performed with a multiplex PCR assay on genomic DNA. On the Illumina HiSeq System, the amplified TCR beta libraries were sequenced as 87-base-pair reads. As for how the authors treated the data: In a later analysis, approximately 74 million unique TCR beta chains were counted across the approximately 670 repertoires, and approximately 11 million of these chains were shared by at least two donors. A nearest-neighbor algorithm error-corrected the raw reads and collapsed the reads into unique sequences, merging closely related sequences to remove PCR and sequencing errors. To assign V, D and J gene segments, CDR3 sequences were aligned to IMGT reference sequences. For a sequence to be retained, at least a six-nucleotide match to both a V gene segment and a J gene segment was required. A rearrangement was called productive if the CDR3 had no stop codons and remained in frame with V and J, and every other rearrangement was called non-productive. Following IMGT convention, CDR3 was defined as the stretch from the second conserved V-encoded cysteine up to the conserved J-encoded phenylalanine. In an earlier analysis of some 550 of the donors, sequences lacking an unambiguous match to a single V gene segment were excluded. An earlier analysis of several hundred of the donors classified V segments as functional when productive rearrangements were above 56.7% and as segregating when the standard deviation between donors was above 5%. A statistical classification framework was built to diagnose cytomegalovirus status from the catalog of TCR beta chain sequences. In a later analysis, V and J genes were assigned by comparing TCR nucleotide sequences against IMGT/GENE-DB human TR gene sequences. In a later analysis, CDR3 sequences and most-parsimonious VDJ recombination scenarios were assigned using the TCRdist pipeline. In a later analysis, each TCR beta chain was defined by its CDR3 amino acid sequence together with its V-gene family, and reads lacking a unique V-gene family were excluded. To address suspected cross-contamination and a sequencing artifact, a later analysis removed around 600 highly shared, low-generation-probability nucleotide sequences. For each public chain, a later analysis derived a clonal expansion index from normalized ranks of inferred template counts within each repertoire. In a later analysis, generation probabilities were computed using a VDJ recombination model fitted to out-of-frame rearrangements, and the results were checked against IGoR. In a later analysis, hypergeometric tests were used to score TCR-TCR, TCR-HLA and TCR-CMV co-occurrence, with a repertoire-size bias correction applied to TCR pairs. A later analysis estimated false discovery rates by permuting HLA or CMV assignments 20 times. A later analysis grouped co-occurring TCRs with DBSCAN, adding TCRdist sequence similarity when clustering within HLA-allele-positive subsets. Repertoires with fewer than 30,000 or more than 120,000 public chains, plus five repertoires with anomalous nucleotide sharing, were excluded from co-occurrence clustering. TCRdb holds this immuneACCESS table with in-frame rearrangements only. Some clones are missing; in checked studies, unresolved V genes explain under half, and the rest has no known cause. V and J calls and clone size are copied from that table; D and trimming were computed from the DNA. This specimen's table enumerates some 110,000 clones. Jointly, the top ten make up about 4% of the sample.

This clonotype was obtained from a man aged 25 to 40 in good health and CMV-seronegative. The sequenced sample consisted of PBMCs.

The sequence in DNA is TGTGCCAGCAGCCCAGCCGGCAGGGGAATCTATGGCTACACCTTC. Its protein reads: CASSPAGRGIYGYTF. The chain couples TRBV7-2 to TRBJ1-2; a tentative D call is TRBD1 (6 bases match). V and J lose 5 bases and 4 bases, and a span of 17 bases separates them. For CDR1 and CDR2, the germline V gene lists SGHTA and FQGNSA. The CDR3, from cysteine to phenylalanine, totals 15 residues. Only the CDR3 portion is preserved as DNA: 45 bases, with reading frame beginning at the first base.